This TCR beta chain was documented in a study of molecular identifiers for immune sequencing clone quantification. Study-level background: Replicate RNA from 20,000 or 100,000 naive CD8 T cells formed five aliquots; four were sequenced.

Germline lookup yields CDR1 SGDLS and CDR2 YYNGEE. With 0 bases removed from V and 7 bases from J, the gap between germline ends came to 16 bases. CDR3 length: 15 amino acids. Bulk TCR libraries were made with methods that had been previously described and with listed TCR primers. MiXCR was run by TCRdb on the PCR reads, yielding one entry per CDR3 protein. The table shows more than 70,000 distinct CDR3 sequences, with about 21% occurring only once. V usage is TRBV9 and J usage is TRBJ1-2; D might be TRBD1 (6 bases). The source material was naive CD8+ T cells from blood, with Jurkat cell RNA spiked in. This sample's subset: FACS-sorted CD8+CD4-CCR7+CD45RA+ naive T cells. The receptor comes from a human donor in good health. Some libraries in this study had Jurkat cell RNA spiked in. The CDR3 bases are TGTGCCAGCAGCGTAGGGCCCGGAGGGGGAAGTGGCTACACCTTC. Translated: CASSVGPGGGSGYTF.